These T cell receptor beta chains were read from a single sample in a study of cytomegalovirus exposure and HLA in healthy donors. Sequencing used immunoSEQ multiplex PCR; TCRdb keeps in-frame clones, though not all of them. The sample yields approximately 90,000 clones, approximately 77% seen once. The sequenced sample was PBMCs. The receptors derive from a man aged 25-45 years in good health and CMV-seronegative. CDR3s include the opening cysteine and the closing phenylalanine or tryptophan. Fields, in order: D gene, J gene, V gene, clone size, CDR3 protein, CDR3 DNA. The D gene is left open where the match is weak. Expanded clones get a size class; other rows say once, few or many, or leave the size out.

D: TRBD1
J: TRBJ1-2
V: TRBV5-1
size: few
CDR3: CASRERGGNGYTF
DNA: TGCGCCAGCAGAGAACGAGGGGGCAATGGCTACACCTTC

D: .
J: TRBJ1-5
V: TRBV21-1
size: once
CDR3: CASSRGRGPQPQHF
DNA: TGTGCCAGCAGCAGGGGCAGGGGGCCTCAGCCCCAGCATTTT

D: TRBD2
J: TRBJ2-1
V: TRBV11-2
size: .
CDR3: CASSLTSGRNPEQFF
DNA: TGTGCCAGCAGCTTAACCAGCGGGAGGAACCCAGAGCAGTTCTTC

D: .
J: TRBJ1-1
V: TRBV28
size: .
CDR3: CASSSSGARNTEAFF
DNA: TGTGCCAGCAGTTCTTCAGGGGCTCGGAACACTGAAGCTTTCTTT

D: .
J: TRBJ2-1
V: TRBV5-1
size: .
CDR3: CASSHTGSDFNEQFF
DNA: TGCGCCAGCAGCCACACGGGATCGGATTTCAATGAGCAGTTCTTC

D: TRBD2
J: TRBJ2-7
V: TRBV19
size: .
CDR3: CASSPRGTSGDYEQYF
DNA: TGTGCCAGTAGTCCCCGGGGGACTAGCGGGGATTACGAGCAGTACTTC

D: TRBD1
J: TRBJ1-3
V: TRBV27
size: .
CDR3: CASSLRPLGQGRISGSTIYF
DNA: TGTGCCAGCAGTTTAAGACCCTTGGGACAGGGAAGAATAAGTGGAAGCACCATATATTTT

D: .
J: TRBJ1-2
V: TRBV4-1
size: .
CDR3: CASSQEGGNYGYTF
DNA: TGCGCCAGCAGCCAAGAGGGGGGGAACTATGGCTACACCTTC

D: .
J: TRBJ1-1
V: TRBV5-1
size: .
CDR3: CASSFGGPEAFF
DNA: TGCGCCAGCAGCTTTGGCGGCCCTGAAGCTTTCTTT

D: .
J: TRBJ2-3
V: TRBV6-4
size: once
CDR3: CASSADTSTDTQYF
DNA: TGTGCCAGCAGTGCGGACACTAGCACAGATACGCAGTATTTT

D: .
J: TRBJ1-3
V: TRBV7-9
size: .
CDR3: CSSSLDRGQIGNTIYF
DNA: TGTTCCAGCAGCTTAGACCGAGGACAGATTGGAAACACCATATATTTT

D: .
J: TRBJ1-1
V: TRBV6-4
size: .
CDR3: CASSDTGVGLRTEAFF
DNA: TGTGCCAGCAGTGACACGGGGGTGGGCTTGAGAACTGAAGCTTTCTTT

D: TRBD1
J: TRBJ1-5
V: TRBV30
size: .
CDR3: CAWSTPQGQGQPQHF
DNA: TGTGCCTGGAGTACCCCACAGGGGCAGGGACAGCCCCAGCATTTT

D: .
J: TRBJ2-5
V: TRBV4-2
size: .
CDR3: CASSQDIRNPETQYF
DNA: TGTGCCAGCAGCCAAGATATCAGGAATCCAGAGACCCAGTACTTC

D: TRBD1
J: TRBJ2-1
V: TRBV7-9
size: once
CDR3: CASSLEPSQGTRNEQFF
DNA: TGTGCCAGCAGCTTAGAACCGTCACAGGGGACGAGGAATGAGCAGTTCTTC

D: .
J: TRBJ2-5
V: TRBV7-2
size: few
CDR3: CASSPGVGETQYF
DNA: TGTGCCAGCAGCCCAGGGGTTGGAGAGACCCAGTACTTC

D: TRBD1
J: TRBJ1-5
V: TRBV28
size: .
CDR3: CASSSDRGLSQPQHF
DNA: TGTGCCAGCAGTTCTGACAGGGGGTTAAGCCAGCCCCAGCATTTT

D: .
J: TRBJ1-2
V: TRBV5-6
size: .
CDR3: CASSLFVTGGAGYTF
DNA: TGTGCCAGCAGCTTGTTTGTGACGGGTGGGGCGGGCTACACCTTC

D: .
J: TRBJ2-1
V: TRBV14
size: .
CDR3: CASSQLLTPLEQFF
DNA: TGTGCCAGCAGCCAACTTCTAACGCCGCTAGAGCAGTTCTTC

D: .
J: TRBJ1-2
V: TRBV7-6
size: .
CDR3: CASSLGRGQGPYGYTF
DNA: TGTGCCAGCAGCTTAGGAAGGGGCCAGGGTCCCTATGGCTACACCTTC

D: .
J: TRBJ2-2
V: TRBV6-5
size: .
CDR3: CASSWLSNTGELFF
DNA: TGTGCCAGCAGTTGGCTTTCGAACACCGGGGAGCTGTTTTTT

D: TRBD1
J: TRBJ1-5
V: TRBV7-8
size: .
CDR3: CASSLNRGSYQPQHF
DNA: TGTGCCAGCAGCTTGAACAGGGGGAGTTATCAGCCCCAGCATTTT

D: TRBD2
J: TRBJ2-1
V: TRBV27
size: .
CDR3: CASRSTTRTSGGEYNEQFF
DNA: TGTGCCAGCCGTTCCACGACACGTACTAGCGGGGGGGAATACAATGAGCAGTTCTTC

D: TRBD2
J: TRBJ2-3
V: TRBV2
size: .
CDR3: CASSEASLAGFPDTQYF
DNA: TGTGCCAGCAGTGAAGCTAGCCTAGCGGGGTTCCCAGATACGCAGTATTTT

D: .
J: TRBJ1-2
V: TRBV5-1
size: .
CDR3: CASSGQGRYGYTF
DNA: TGCGCCAGCAGCGGTCAGGGCCGCTATGGCTACACCTTC

D: TRBD1
J: TRBJ2-6
V: TRBV2
size: once
CDR3: CASRDRVGANVLTF
DNA: TGTGCCAGCAGGGACAGGGTTGGGGCCAACGTCCTGACTTTC

D: .
J: TRBJ2-1
V: TRBV5-1
size: .
CDR3: CASSLVQYNEQFF
DNA: TGCGCCAGCAGCTTGGTACAGTACAATGAGCAGTTCTTC

D: .
J: TRBJ1-2
V: TRBV28
size: .
CDR3: CASTQFHYGYTF
DNA: TGTGCCAGCACACAGTTCCACTATGGCTACACCTTC

D: TRBD2
J: TRBJ2-7
V: TRBV28
size: .
CDR3: CASSGPSGSGYEQYF
DNA: TGTGCCAGCAGTGGCCCTAGCGGGAGTGGGTACGAGCAGTACTTC

D: TRBD1
J: TRBJ1-5
V: TRBV28
size: once
CDR3: CASRPTGYNQPQHF
DNA: TGTGCCAGCAGACCGACAGGGTATAATCAGCCCCAGCATTTT

D: .
J: TRBJ1-2
V: TRBV7-2
size: .
CDR3: CASSSPTRRRYGYTF
DNA: TGTGCCAGCAGCTCGCCGACTCGACGGCGCTATGGCTACACCTTC

D: .
J: TRBJ1-2
V: TRBV28
size: .
CDR3: CASSSGSRGGYTF
DNA: TGTGCCAGCAGTTCCGGGTCCCGGGGTGGCTACACCTTC

D: TRBD1
J: TRBJ2-1
V: TRBV7-2
size: few
CDR3: CASSLVRGGLSYNEQFF
DNA: TGTGCCAGCAGCTTAGTCCGAGGGGGCCTTTCCTACAATGAGCAGTTCTTC

D: .
J: TRBJ2-3
V: TRBV19
size: .
CDR3: CASTHSGAASTDTQYF
DNA: TGTGCCAGTACTCACTCAGGGGCCGCTAGCACAGATACGCAGTATTTT

D: TRBD1
J: TRBJ2-7
V: TRBV6-5
size: .
CDR3: CASSSHGTGGSEQYF
DNA: TGTGCCAGCAGTTCCCACGGGACAGGGGGCAGCGAGCAGTACTTC

D: .
J: TRBJ2-3
V: TRBV9
size: once
CDR3: CASSVGVGAGTDTQYF
DNA: TGTGCCAGCAGCGTAGGGGTTGGAGCGGGCACAGATACGCAGTATTTT

D: TRBD2
J: TRBJ2-1
V: TRBV18
size: once
CDR3: CASSPRPLAGGRYNEQFF
DNA: TGCGCCAGCTCACCAAGACCCCTAGCGGGAGGGCGGTACAATGAGCAGTTCTTC

D: TRBD1
J: TRBJ2-2
V: TRBV7-9
size: .
CDR3: CASSEQGYDTGELFF
DNA: TGTGCCAGCAGCGAACAGGGGTACGACACCGGGGAGCTGTTTTTT

D: TRBD1
J: TRBJ2-2
V: TRBV11-3
size: .
CDR3: CASSPGQAKRNTGELFF
DNA: TGTGCCAGCAGCCCGGGACAGGCCAAGAGGAACACCGGGGAGCTGTTTTTT

D: .
J: TRBJ1-1
V: TRBV14
size: .
CDR3: CASSRYREMNTEAFF
DNA: TGTGCCAGCAGCCGTTACAGGGAGATGAACACTGAAGCTTTCTTT

D: .
J: TRBJ2-2
V: TRBV28
size: few
CDR3: CASFSKRGLSTGELFF
DNA: TGTGCCAGCTTCTCGAAAAGGGGACTTAGCACCGGGGAGCTGTTTTTT

D: .
J: TRBJ1-2
V: TRBV10-1
size: .
CDR3: CASSAARDGVSYGYTF
DNA: TGCGCCAGCAGCGCCGCCAGGGATGGGGTCAGCTATGGCTACACCTTC

D: .
J: TRBJ2-3
V: TRBV9
size: .
CDR3: CASSVGGLTDTQYF
DNA: TGTGCCAGCAGCGTAGGGGGACTTACAGATACGCAGTATTTT

D: TRBD1
J: TRBJ2-2
V: TRBV19
size: few
CDR3: CASSTMTGGVTGELFF
DNA: TGTGCCAGTAGTACCATGACAGGGGGGGTTACCGGGGAGCTGTTTTTT

D: TRBD2
J: TRBJ2-5
V: TRBV4-1
size: .
CDR3: CASSQGLKGLAGVGETQYF
DNA: TGCGCCAGCAGCCAAGGCCTTAAAGGACTAGCGGGAGTCGGGGAGACCCAGTACTTC

D: .
J: TRBJ2-6
V: TRBV28
size: once
CDR3: CASSSEGGDRLFLGANVLTF
DNA: TGTGCCAGCAGTTCGGAGGGGGGGGACAGGTTATTCCTTGGGGCCAACGTCCTGACTTTC